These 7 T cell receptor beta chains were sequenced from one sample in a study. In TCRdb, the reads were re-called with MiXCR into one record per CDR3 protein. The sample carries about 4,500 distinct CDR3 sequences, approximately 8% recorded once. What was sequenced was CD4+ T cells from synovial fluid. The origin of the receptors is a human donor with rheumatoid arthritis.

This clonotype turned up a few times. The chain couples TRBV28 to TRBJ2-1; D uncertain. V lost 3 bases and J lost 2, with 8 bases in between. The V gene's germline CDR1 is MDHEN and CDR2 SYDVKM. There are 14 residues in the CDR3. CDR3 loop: CASSLGGAYNEQFF. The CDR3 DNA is TGTGCCAGCAGTTTGGGCGGAGCCTACAATGAGCAGTTCTTC.

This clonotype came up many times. The CDR3 DNA is TGTGCCAGCAGTCAACTAGCGGGAGGCCTCACAGATACGCAGTATTTT. This gives the protein CASSQLAGGLTDTQYF. The rearrangement joins TRBV7-2 to TRBJ2-3, with TRBD2 matching 12 bases. Germline CDR1 and CDR2: SGHTA and FQGNSA. With 6 bases clipped from V and 2 bases from J, the junction kept 6 bases outside the gene matches. This CDR3 comprises 16 residues.

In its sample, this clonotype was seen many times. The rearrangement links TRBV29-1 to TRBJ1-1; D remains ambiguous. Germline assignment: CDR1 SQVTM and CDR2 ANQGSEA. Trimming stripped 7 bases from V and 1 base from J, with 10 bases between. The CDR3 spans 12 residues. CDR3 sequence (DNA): TGCAGCGCCTCTCGACAGAACACTGAAGCTTTCTTT. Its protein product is CSASRQNTEAFF.

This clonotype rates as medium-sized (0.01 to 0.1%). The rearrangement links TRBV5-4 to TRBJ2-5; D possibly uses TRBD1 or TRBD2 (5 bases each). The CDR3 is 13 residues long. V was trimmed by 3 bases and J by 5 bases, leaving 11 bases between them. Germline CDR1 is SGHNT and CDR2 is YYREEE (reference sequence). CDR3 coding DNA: TGTGCCAGCAGCTCCTCAGGGACGGAGACCCAGTACTTC. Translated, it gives CASSSSGTETQYF.

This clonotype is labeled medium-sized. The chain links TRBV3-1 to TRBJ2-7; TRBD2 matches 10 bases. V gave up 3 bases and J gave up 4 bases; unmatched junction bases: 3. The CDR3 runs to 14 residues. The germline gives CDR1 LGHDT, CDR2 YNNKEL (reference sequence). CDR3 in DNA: TGTGCCAGCAGCCAGGCTAGCGGGAGTTACGAGCAGTACTTC. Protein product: CASSQASGSYEQYF.

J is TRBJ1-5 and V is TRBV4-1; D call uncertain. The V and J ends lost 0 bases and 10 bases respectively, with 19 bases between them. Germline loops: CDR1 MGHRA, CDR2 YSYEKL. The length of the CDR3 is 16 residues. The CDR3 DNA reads TGCGCCAGCAGCCAAGATCCGTCAAGGGCGTTCAGCCCCCAGCATTTT. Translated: CASSQDPSRAFSPQHF.

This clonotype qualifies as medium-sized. The CDR3 DNA reads TGCGCCAGCAGCTTGGCACAGGGGGTCTATGGCTACACCTTC. It is translated as CASSLAQGVYGYTF. The chain has TRBV5-1 and TRBJ1-2, with 8 bases aligning to TRBD1. The CDR3 extends over 14 amino acids. Germline V gene data show CDR1 as SGHRS and CDR2 as YFSETQ. V lost 0 bases and J lost 4; bases outside the gene matches: 2.